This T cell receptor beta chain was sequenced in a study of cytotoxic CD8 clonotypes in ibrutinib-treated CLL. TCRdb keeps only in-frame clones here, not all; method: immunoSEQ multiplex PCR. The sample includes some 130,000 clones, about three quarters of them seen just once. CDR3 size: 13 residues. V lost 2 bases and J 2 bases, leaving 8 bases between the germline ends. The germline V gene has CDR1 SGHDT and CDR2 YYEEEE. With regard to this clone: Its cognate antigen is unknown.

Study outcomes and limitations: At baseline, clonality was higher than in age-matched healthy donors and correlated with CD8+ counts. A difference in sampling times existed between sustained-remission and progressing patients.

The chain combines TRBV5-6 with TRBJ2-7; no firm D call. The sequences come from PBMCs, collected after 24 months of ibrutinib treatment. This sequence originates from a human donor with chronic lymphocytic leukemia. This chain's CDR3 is CASSFGIAYEQYF. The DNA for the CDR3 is TGTGCCAGCAGCTTTGGGATTGCCTACGAGCAGTACTTC. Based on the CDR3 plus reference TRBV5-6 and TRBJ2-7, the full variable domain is DAGVTQSPTHLIKTRGQQVTLRCSPKSGHDTVSWYQQALGQGPQFIFQYYEEEERQRGNFPDRFSGHQFPNYSSELNVNALLLGDSALYLCASSFGIAYEQYFGPGTRLTVT.